This T cell receptor beta chain was sequenced for a study of spatial heterogeneity in lung cancer. Stated time point: sample taken at primary tumor resection. No cells were sorted before sequencing. The whole RNA sequenced was extracted from tumor, nontumor lung or frozen PBMC. This CDR3 spans 18 amino acids. Germline-derived CDR1 and CDR2 are SGHTA and FQGNSA. With V trimmed by 5 bases and J by 0 bases, 9 bases remained unmatched. This clonotype is judged medium-sized. Antigen: not known. Study observations and caveats: Nonsynonymous mutations, ubiquitous and regional, were tracked respectively by counts of ubiquitous and regional expanded TCRs. Tumoral mutation counts were tracked by counts of expanded intratumoral alpha and beta TCRs.

Each CDR3 protein gets one entry after TCRdb re-called the 5' RACE reads with MiXCR. The data show about 970 distinct CDR3 sequences, 15% seen once. This sequence was found in a female donor with early-stage non-small cell lung cancer. This rearrangement joins TRBV7-2 to TRBJ1-6; 8 nucleotides align to TRBD1. Sample: lung tumor tissue, taken at surgery. The CDR3, as DNA: TGTGCCAGCAGCCAGGGCCCAGGGGGCCCCTCCTATAATTCACCCCTCCACTTT. Protein sequence: CASSQGPGGPSYNSPLHF.